This entry concerns a single T cell receptor (beta chain). The antigen remains undetermined. Per germline, CDR1 SGHRS and CDR2 YFSETQ. The CDR3 sequence is 17 residues long. The germline V and J ends were trimmed by 0 bases and 2 bases, with 14 bases remaining between them. Primers: 60 Vbeta forward and 13 Jbeta reverse. Authors' analysis steps: An analysis performed later counted 74 million or so unique TCR beta chains (roughly 10 million of them shared). Sequencing was performed with immunoSEQ multiplex PCR; in TCRdb, only in-frame clones are kept and a portion is missing. V and J calls and clone size come straight from that table; D and trimming were deduced from the DNA. The sample lists tens of thousands of clones, about 72% occurring once. This sample was included in a study of cytomegalovirus exposure and HLA in healthy donors. Study-wide points: Later analysis associated a missense DCLRE1C variant with TCR beta V- and J-gene trimming.

This sequence joins TRBV5-1 and TRBJ2-2; D not certain. Input material: PBMCs. This clonotype originated in a man aged 30 to 45 in good health and CMV-seronegative. The CDR3 region is CASSLGFGVVNTGELFF. The CDR3 DNA is TGCGCCAGCAGCTTGGGATTTGGAGTGGTCAACACCGGGGAGCTGTTTTTT.